The entry below describes one TCR beta chain. Its antigen is still unknown. Base qualities were left out, and no much larger clone turns up one base away. This record comes from a study of T cells in Graves' hyperthyroidism and ophthalmopathy (dated 2019 in TCRdb). Some background on the complete study: Peripheral blood samples were taken at the time of initial diagnosis, prior to any treatment. A discovery cohort of approximately 100 patients, roughly 40 with Graves' ophthalmopathy and under 60 with stable Graves' hyperthyroidism, was used to find distinguishing TCR V-J signatures. Prospective prediction of ophthalmopathy was tested in an independent validation cohort consisting of 18 hyperthyroidism patients and around 16 patients who later progressed to ophthalmopathy. The 100 discovery patients were randomly split 7:3 into training and test sets. In addition, the study compared T-cell repertoires in thyroid tissue and in blood from roughly six Graves' hyperthyroidism patients. Following sampling, methimazole starting at 30 mg daily was given to hyperthyroidism patients, and high-dose intravenous methylprednisolone was given to ophthalmopathy patients. The paper reports TCR Vbeta CDR3 sequencing of some 140 peripheral blood samples: 43 ophthalmopathy, over 70 hyperthyroidism and 17 progressor patients.

TCR beta CDR3 regions were amplified from RNA transcripts. A first-round RT-PCR of the TCR CDR3 used the HTBI primer set with the Qiagen OneStep RT-PCR kit. Libraries were constructed in a second round of multiplex PCR, after which size selection and purification were performed. Libraries were sequenced paired-end with 100 bp reads on an Illumina HiSeq2000. The paper's data handling went like this. SOAPnuke was used to process the raw data, throwing out any read that contained adapters or uncalled bases, had a mean Phred below 15, or lacked an exact constant-primer or identifier match. High-quality paired reads were merged with COPE v1.2.5, and unique nucleotide sequences were defined as clonotypes. MiTCR v1.1 was used to align the clonotypes against IMGT TRBV, TRBD and TRBJ reference segments. The analysis included only V-J combinations with a frequency above 0.0001, which together covered around 99% of the repertoires. A TCS score was defined as the ratio of F50 (clonal expansion) to E x V (chaos), with BLOSUM62-based TCRdist applied between CDR3 peptides within each V-J. Welch's t-statistics and random forest reduced some 510 V-J features to roughly 13, which were used in a naive Bayes classifier (R e1071). Clones were called with MiXCR by TCRdb after fastp trimmed the public reads at Q25, and only in-frame beta chains were retained. One record per CDR3 amino acid sequence lists the most common genes and DNA. What appears here as the V and J calls and clone size reflects TCRdb's work, not the paper's. This sample gives 650,000 to 850,000 distinct CDR3 sequences in total; 18% of them show up just once. The ten largest clones represent around 17% of the sample.

The junction carries 17 bases between V and J, which are trimmed by 5 bases and 0 bases respectively. The CDR3 goes from the cysteine to the phenylalanine over 16 residues. The read is trimmed to its CDR3 DNA, 48 bases read in frame from base 1. The germline V gene (reference sequence) provides CDR1 LNHDA and CDR2 SQIVND. What the research found in general, with its limitations: Most expanded thyroid clonotypes (frequency above 0.001) were also detected in blood, suggesting blood repertoires may reflect thyroid immune responses. No statistical method was used to fix the sample size in advance, and group allocation was not hidden from the investigators. In validation, progression to ophthalmopathy was predicted by the model with approximately 67% sensitivity and 72.22% specificity, a median of roughly 6 months before onset. A model built on a 13 V-J signature distinguished ophthalmopathy from stable hyperthyroidism, reaching about 88% sensitivity and around 82% specificity in cross-validation and 80%/75% in testing.

Hyperthyroidism patients were newly diagnosed, had a disease duration of under 2 months, and were aged 18 to 65 years. Patients with uncontrolled infections, other autoimmune diseases, pregnancy or lactation were excluded. Diagnoses were established on the basis of clinical symptoms, serum thyroxine and TRAb, thyroid ultrasound, and orbital computed tomography. Blood from progressor patients was collected at the time of first diagnosis with hyperthyroidism, before any ophthalmopathy symptoms had appeared. PBMCs were isolated from 10 ml of fresh peripheral blood by Ficoll-Paque density gradient centrifugation. Progressor patients were initially diagnosed with Graves' hyperthyroidism and developed ophthalmopathy during follow-up. Total RNA was extracted using Trizol reagent, and RNA quality was assessed on an Agilent 2100 Bioanalyzer.

This receptor chain uses TRBV19 and TRBJ2-7; no confident D gene assignment can be made. This sequence was found in a woman aged 45-65 years with Graves' hyperthyroidism that later progressed to Graves' ophthalmopathy. Sequencing was done on a sample of blood. This receptor has the CDR3 CASSPPGGPSSYEQYF. The sequenced DNA is TGTGCCAGTAGTCCCCCGGGCGGACCCAGCTCCTACGAGCAGTACTTC. Reference TRBV19 and TRBJ2-7 genes cover what lies past the CDR3, so the full variable domain is DGGITQSPKYLFRKEGQNVTLSCEQNLNHDAMYWYRQDPGQGLRLIYYSQIVNDFQKGDIAEGYSVSREKKESFPLTVTSAQKNPTAFYLCASSPPGGPSSYEQYFGPGTRLTVT.